Listed below are T cell receptor beta chains from one sample, sequenced in a study of blood T cell repertoires in COVID-19. Only in-frame clones appear in the TCRdb table, and some are missing; sequencing was by immunoSEQ multiplex PCR. Among around 28,000 clones listed, 89% were seen once. Sequencing was done on a sample of peripheral blood. Every receptor here comes from a human donor in a cohort sampled during active COVID-19. Each CDR3 is given with its conserved first and last residue. A D gene is named only where the DNA matches it firmly. Expanded clones get a size class; other rows say once, few or many, or leave the size out.

cdr3_nt	cdr3_aa	clone_size	j_call	d_call	v_call
TGTGCCAGCAGCTTGGAGGGGGCAGGGGGCGCGGTCGGGGAGCTGTTTTTT	CASSLEGAGGAVGELFF	once	TRBJ2-2	TRBD1	TRBV5-4
TGTGCCAGCAGCCCGCGGGGGTACACAGATACGCAGTATTTT	CASSPRGYTDTQYF	once	TRBJ2-3	TRBD2	TRBV3-1/TRBV3-2
TGCGCCAGCAGCCCGGACCCCGGGACACTGAACACTGAAGCTTTCTTT	CASSPDPGTLNTEAFF	-	TRBJ1-1	-	TRBV5-1
TGTGCCAGCGTCCGGGGACTAGCCCCCGAGACCCAGTACTTC	CASVRGLAPETQYF	once	TRBJ2-5	TRBD2	TRBV9
TGCGCCAGCAGCCAAGGGACAGGGGAAGCTGAAGCTTTCTTT	CASSQGTGEAEAFF	-	TRBJ1-1	TRBD1	TRBV4-3
TGTGCCAGCAGCCAAGTTACAGGGGGAGGGGAAAAACTGTTTTTT	CASSQVTGGGEKLFF	-	TRBJ1-4	TRBD1	TRBV3-1/TRBV3-2
TGTGCCAGCAGCTCCCGGGACAGGGATCGGGCTTTCTTT	CASSSRDRDRAFF	-	TRBJ1-1	TRBD1	TRBV7-2
TGTGCCAGCAGTCTTGCTACAGGGGGGATCTACGAGCAGTACTTC	CASSLATGGIYEQYF	-	TRBJ2-7	TRBD1	TRBV6-5
TGCGCCAGCAGCCAACAAAATTTTATCGGGGGAATCACTGAAGCTTTCTTT	CASSQQNFIGGITEAFF	-	TRBJ1-1	-	TRBV4-1
TGTGCCAGCAGTGAAGTGACCGGGACAGGGGGCAATGAGCAGTTCTTC	CASSEVTGTGGNEQFF	-	TRBJ2-1	TRBD1	TRBV2
TGTGCCAGCAGCCAGGGGGCTGACAATGAGCAGTTCTTC	CASSQGADNEQFF	-	TRBJ2-1	TRBD1	TRBV7-3
TGTGCCAGCAGCCTTAGCTGGGACCCCGGGAGGTTCTATGGCTACACCTTC	CASSLSWDPGRFYGYTF	-	TRBJ1-2	-	TRBV3-1/TRBV3-2
TGCGCCAGCAGCCAAGACAGGGTAATTACTGGGGAGCTGTTTTTT	CASSQDRVITGELFF	few	TRBJ2-2	-	TRBV4-3
TGTGCCAGCAGCTCACCCGGGGGGGGGCTCGGCACTGAAGCTTTCTTT	CASSSPGGGLGTEAFF	-	TRBJ1-1	-	TRBV11-2
TGTGCCAGCTCCCCGATGCAGGGGAGGGGGAATGAAAAACTGTTTTTT	CASSPMQGRGNEKLFF	-	TRBJ1-4	-	TRBV18
TGTGCCAGCAGCGTATCAGGGACTAACTACGAGCAGTACTTC	CASSVSGTNYEQYF	-	TRBJ2-7	TRBD2	TRBV9
TGCGCCAGCAGTCGAAAACCCCCCCCCGGGACAGAGAAGAGCGAGCAGTACTTC	CASSRKPPPGTEKSEQYF	-	TRBJ2-7	TRBD1	TRBV23-1
TGTGCCAGCAGCCGAGACCTCAGGGGTGACTATGGCTACACCTTC	CASSRDLRGDYGYTF	-	TRBJ1-2	-	TRBV3-1/TRBV3-2
TGTGCCAGCGCGAAGACTAGCGGGGGGAGTGAGCAGTTCTTC	CASAKTSGGSEQFF	-	TRBJ2-1	TRBD2	TRBV18
TGTGCCACCAGTGACGCCCGGGGTGAGGAGCAGTTCTTC	CATSDARGEEQFF	few	TRBJ2-1	-	TRBV24-1
TGTGCCAGCAGCCCCCTATTATCTAGCGGCACCGGGGAGCTGTTTTTT	CASSPLLSSGTGELFF	-	TRBJ2-2	TRBD2	TRBV11-2
TGTGCCAGCAGCCCAGACAGGGGTGGCAATCAGCCCCAGCATTTT	CASSPDRGGNQPQHF	once	TRBJ1-5	TRBD1	TRBV6-5
TGCGCCAGCAGCCCTAGGAGTGGGGCTTGGAGCTCTGGGGCCAACGTCCTGACTTTC	CASSPRSGAWSSGANVLTF	-	TRBJ2-6	-	TRBV4-1